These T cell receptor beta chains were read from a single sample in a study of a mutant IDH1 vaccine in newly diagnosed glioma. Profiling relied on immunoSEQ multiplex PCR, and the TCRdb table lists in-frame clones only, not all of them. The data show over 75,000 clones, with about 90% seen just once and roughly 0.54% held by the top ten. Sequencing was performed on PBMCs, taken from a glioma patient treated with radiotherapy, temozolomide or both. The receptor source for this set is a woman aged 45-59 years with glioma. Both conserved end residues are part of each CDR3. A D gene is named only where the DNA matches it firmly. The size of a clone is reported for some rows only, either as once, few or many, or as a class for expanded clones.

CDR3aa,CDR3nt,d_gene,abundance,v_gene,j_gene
CASSISGLRELFF,TGTGCCAGCAGCATCAGCGGGTTAAGGGAGCTGTTTTTT,.,.,TRBV7-9,TRBJ2-2
CAASTRMGGAGGELFF,TGCGCCGCCAGCACCCGGATGGGGGGGGCGGGCGGGGAGCTGTTTTTT,.,.,TRBV10-2,TRBJ2-2
CASANRGPNEKLFF,TGTGCCAGTGCAAACAGGGGACCTAATGAAAAACTGTTTTTT,TRBD1,.,TRBV19,TRBJ1-4
CASSLGLAGTYEQYF,TGTGCCAGCAGTTTGGGACTAGCGGGGACCTACGAGCAGTACTTC,TRBD2,.,TRBV28,TRBJ2-7
CASSQTTPHEQYF,TGTGCCAGCAGTCAAACAACCCCCCACGAGCAGTACTTC,.,.,TRBV5-4,TRBJ2-7
CASSELAVPTEAFF,TGTGCCAGCAGTGAACTTGCGGTACCCACTGAAGCTTTCTTT,.,once,TRBV2,TRBJ1-1
CASSQPSQGNYEQYF,TGCGCCAGCAGCCAACCCTCCCAGGGAAACTACGAGCAGTACTTC,.,.,TRBV4-1,TRBJ2-7
CASSLAGEGYEQYF,TGCGCCAGCAGCTTGGCGGGAGAGGGCTACGAGCAGTACTTC,.,.,TRBV5-1,TRBJ2-7
CASSNRYGYTF,TGTGCCAGCAGCAATCGCTATGGCTACACCTTC,.,.,TRBV28,TRBJ1-2
CSVSTGYSYNEQFF,TGCAGCGTTTCTACTGGATACTCCTACAATGAGCAGTTCTTC,.,once,TRBV29-1,TRBJ2-1
CASSDRSTDTQYF,TGTGCCAGCTCTGATCGTAGCACAGATACGCAGTATTTT,.,.,TRBV18,TRBJ2-3
CASSLTGYEQYF,TGTGCCAGCAGCCTTACAGGGTATGAGCAGTACTTC,.,.,TRBV9,TRBJ2-7
CASSQERRDYGYTF,TGTGCCAGCAGCCAGGAAAGACGCGACTATGGCTACACCTTC,.,.,TRBV7-9,TRBJ1-2
CASSGDKSSGRARNEQFF,TGTGCCAGCAGTGGTGATAAGTCTAGCGGGAGGGCCCGCAATGAGCAGTTCTTC,TRBD2,.,TRBV2,TRBJ2-1
CASSEAGGGRPYEQYF,TGTGCCAGCAGTGAAGCTGGAGGCGGAAGACCCTACGAGCAGTACTTC,.,.,TRBV6-1,TRBJ2-7
CASSLASGRSGSYEQYF,TGCGCCAGCAGCTTGGCTAGCGGGAGAAGCGGCTCCTACGAGCAGTACTTC,TRBD2,.,TRBV5-1,TRBJ2-7
CASSTRGISNQPQHF,TGCGCCAGCAGCACCCGGGGGATTTCGAATCAGCCCCAGCATTTT,.,.,TRBV4-1,TRBJ1-5
CASSRDYGFETQYF,TGTGCCAGCAGTCGGGACTACGGTTTCGAGACCCAGTACTTC,TRBD2,.,TRBV27,TRBJ2-5
CATSRDLGGGELFF,TGTGCCACCAGCAGAGATCTGGGGGGAGGGGAGCTGTTTTTT,.,.,TRBV15,TRBJ2-2
CASSVVAETYEQYF,TGTGCCAGCAGCGTAGTTGCCGAGACCTACGAGCAGTACTTC,.,.,TRBV9,TRBJ2-7
CASSPRQGASEAFF,TGTGCCAGCTCACCGAGGCAGGGGGCGTCTGAAGCTTTCTTT,TRBD1,.,TRBV18,TRBJ1-1
CASSSGQGTDTQYF,TGCGCCAGCAGCTCGGGACAGGGCACAGATACGCAGTATTTT,TRBD1,.,TRBV5-1,TRBJ2-3
CASSIYTTRSGEQYF,TGTGCCAGTAGTATCTACACCACCCGGAGCGGCGAGCAGTACTTC,.,.,TRBV19,TRBJ2-7
CASRPDREGYYEQYF,TGTGCCAGCAGACCCGACAGAGAAGGGTACTACGAGCAGTACTTC,.,.,TRBV6-5,TRBJ2-7
CASSPYRGAGEQFF,TGTGCCAGCAGCCCCTATCGGGGGGCCGGTGAGCAGTTCTTC,.,.,TRBV7-8,TRBJ2-1
CASSLDGDSYNEQFF,TGTGCCAGCAGCTTAGATGGTGACAGCTACAATGAGCAGTTCTTC,.,.,TRBV11-3,TRBJ2-1
CASSSRLAGDEIEQYF,TGTGCCAGCAGCTCGCGACTAGCGGGGGATGAGATCGAGCAGTACTTC,TRBD2,.,TRBV11-2,TRBJ2-7